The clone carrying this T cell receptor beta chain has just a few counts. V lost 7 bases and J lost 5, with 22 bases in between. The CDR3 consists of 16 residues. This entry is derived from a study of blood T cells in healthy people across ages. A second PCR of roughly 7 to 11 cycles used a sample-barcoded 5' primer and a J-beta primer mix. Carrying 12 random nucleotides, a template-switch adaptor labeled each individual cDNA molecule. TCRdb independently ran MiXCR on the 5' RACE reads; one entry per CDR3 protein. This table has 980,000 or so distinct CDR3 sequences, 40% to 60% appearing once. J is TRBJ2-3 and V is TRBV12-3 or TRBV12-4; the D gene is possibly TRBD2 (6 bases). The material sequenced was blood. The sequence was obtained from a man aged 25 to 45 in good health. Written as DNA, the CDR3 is TGTGCCAGCAACCCCGGAGGTGGGGGGACCGGAGATACGCAGTATTTT. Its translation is CASNPGGGGTGDTQYF.